Listed below are T cell receptor beta chains from one sample, sequenced in a study of metastatic and nonmetastatic thyroid tumors. TCRdb re-called clones from the PCR reads using MiXCR. The sample lists some 11,000 clones, about 21% occurring once. Sequencing was done on a sample of adjacent normal tissue. The source of these receptors is a female donor with papillary thyroid cancer or a benign thyroid nodule (not recorded which). Some clones in this sample may be carry-over from other donors' samples. Both conserved end residues are part of each CDR3. D genes are given only for firm matches. Rows may omit the clone size; those that give it use once, few, many or a size class.

CASLASGIDQETQYF | TGTGCCAGCCTTGCTAGCGGGATCGATCAAGAGACCCAGTACTTC | NA | TRBD2 | TRBJ2-5 | 15 | TRBV5-4
CASSSNTGSTEAFF | TGCGCCAGCAGTTCGAACACAGGGTCAACTGAAGCTTTCTTT | NA | NA | TRBJ1-1 | 14 | TRBV5-1
CASSDWTGYSNQPQHF | TGTGCCAGCAGTGACTGGACAGGATATAGCAATCAGCCCCAGCATTTT | medium-sized | TRBD1 | TRBJ1-5 | 16 | TRBV6-1
CASSQGASQGNMGYTF | TGTGCCAGCAGCCAAGGCGCTTCACAGGGAAATATGGGATACACCTTC | many | NA | TRBJ1-2 | 16 | TRBV3-1
CASSVGTSGWASYNEQFF | TGTGCCAGCTCCGTGGGGACTAGCGGGTGGGCTTCCTACAATGAGCAGTTCTTC | NA | TRBD2 | TRBJ2-1 | 18 | TRBV9
CASSQSAGNYGYTF | TGTGCCAGCAGCCAATCGGCCGGAAACTATGGCTACACCTTC | medium-sized | NA | TRBJ1-2 | 14 | TRBV16
CASSLTGGTDTQYF | TGTGCCAGCAGCTTAACCGGAGGGACAGATACGCAGTATTTT | medium-sized | NA | TRBJ2-3 | 14 | TRBV7-3
CAGSQPGTAEASF | TGTGCCGGCAGTCAACCCGGGACGGCTGAAGCTTCCTTT | NA | NA | TRBJ1-1 | 13 | TRBV6-1
CATSRALRARHTDTQYF | TGTGCCACCAGCAGAGCCTTAAGGGCCCGACACACAGATACGCAGTATTTT | NA | NA | TRBJ2-3 | 17 | TRBV15
CASSLGGRRDTIYF | TGCGCCAGCAGCTTGGGTGGTAGGAGAGACACCATATATTTT | many | NA | TRBJ1-3 | 14 | TRBV5-1
CASSFVVTQYF | TGTGCCAGCAGTTTCGTTGTTACGCAGTATTTT | NA | NA | TRBJ2-3 | 11 | TRBV27
CASSSPEGGGGFYNEQFF | TGTGCCAGCAGCTCCCCTGAGGGGGGGGGGGGCTTCTACAATGAGCAGTTCTTC | NA | NA | TRBJ2-1 | 18 | TRBV11-1
CASSPMGRAGELFF | TGTGCCAGCAGCCCAATGGGAAGGGCCGGGGAGCTGTTTTTT | NA | NA | TRBJ2-2 | 14 | TRBV7-3
CATSEEGGYTF | TGTGCCACCAGTGAGGAGGGGGGCTACACCTTC | medium-sized | NA | TRBJ1-2 | 11 | TRBV24-1
CASSRTGGTGELFF | TGTGCCAGCTCTCGGACAGGGGGCACCGGGGAGCTGTTTTTT | many | TRBD1 | TRBJ2-2 | 14 | TRBV18
CSAISACYGYTF | TGCAGTGCTATTAGCGCCTGTTATGGCTACACCTTC | NA | NA | TRBJ1-2 | 12 | TRBV20-1
CASSRLADNTGELFF | TGTGCCAGCAGTCGACTAGCGGATAACACCGGGGAGCTGTTTTTT | few | TRBD2 | TRBJ2-2 | 15 | TRBV6-1
CASSVTVTGELFF | TGCGCCAGCAGCGTGACAGTCACCGGGGAGCTGTTTTTT | NA | NA | TRBJ2-2 | 13 | TRBV5-1
CASSPGSFPGNTIYF | TGTGCCAGCTCACCCGGTAGCTTCCCCGGAAACACCATATATTTT | many | NA | TRBJ1-3 | 15 | TRBV18
CASSSGVAGFQGTQYF | TGTGCCAGCAGCTCGGGAGTAGCGGGGTTCCAAGGGACCCAGTACTTC | many | TRBD2 | TRBJ2-5 | 16 | TRBV9
CGSLAGGYRETQYF | TGTGGCAGCCTCGCGGGCGGGTACCGAGAGACCCAGTACTTC | NA | NA | TRBJ2-5 | 14 | TRBV2
CAWSWGNTEAFF | TGTGCCTGGAGTTGGGGGAACACTGAAGCTTTCTTT | many | NA | TRBJ1-1 | 12 | TRBV30
CSALRDISGNTIYF | TGCAGTGCCCTCCGGGACATCTCTGGAAACACCATATATTTT | many | NA | TRBJ1-3 | 14 | TRBV20-1
CSAPWDPPGGELFF | TGCAGTGCTCCGTGGGATCCGCCGGGGGGGGAGCTGTTTTTT | many | NA | TRBJ2-2 | 14 | TRBV20-1
CSARAPGLGDTQYF | TGCAGTGCTAGAGCCCCGGGACTGGGGGATACGCAGTATTTT | NA | NA | TRBJ2-3 | 14 | TRBV20-1
CASSLDRGTYNEQFF | TGTGCCAGCAGCCTTGACAGGGGGACCTACAATGAGCAGTTCTTC | once | TRBD1 | TRBJ2-1 | 15 | TRBV11-2
CASSYSGTGIYEQYF | TGTGCCAGCAGTTACTCCGGGACAGGGATTTACGAGCAGTACTTC | few | TRBD1 | TRBJ2-7 | 15 | TRBV6-5
CASSRHRVPQHF | TGTGCCAGCAGCAGACACAGGGTGCCCCAGCATTTT | NA | NA | TRBJ1-5 | 12 | TRBV7-8
CASSPPWGHAVDF | TGTGCCAGCAGCCCGCCCTGGGGGCATGCGGTGGACTTC | many | NA | TRBJ2-4 | 13 | TRBV7-9
CASSRTSGEKTQYF | TGTGCCAGCAGTCGTACTAGCGGGGAAAAGACCCAGTACTTC | NA | TRBD2 | TRBJ2-5 | 14 | TRBV7-8
CASTTDRGYNEQFF | TGTGCCAGCACTACGGACAGGGGCTACAATGAGCAGTTCTTC | many | TRBD1 | TRBJ2-1 | 14 | TRBV2
CASSFGTEQNYGYTF | TGCGCCAGCAGTTTTGGGACAGAACAAAACTATGGCTACACCTTC | NA | TRBD1 | TRBJ1-2 | 15 | TRBV5-1
CASSPLQTESARTDTQYF | TGTGCCAGCAGCCCCCTTCAGACAGAGAGCGCTAGAACAGATACGCAGTATTTT | NA | NA | TRBJ2-3 | 18 | TRBV11-1
CASSPRITLDTEAFF | TGTGCCAGCAGTCCCCGCATAACCCTGGACACTGAAGCTTTCTTT | NA | NA | TRBJ1-1 | 15 | TRBV27
CASSPGPGLETQYF | TGTGCCAGCAGCCCCGGACCGGGATTAGAGACCCAGTACTTC | many | NA | TRBJ2-5 | 14 | TRBV9
CASSAGPEVQYF | TGTGCCAGCAGTGCGGGGCCAGAGGTGCAGTACTTC | medium-sized | NA | TRBJ2-7 | 12 | TRBV2
CASSLGSSYNEQFF | TGTGCCAGCAGTTTGGGGAGCTCCTACAATGAGCAGTTCTTC | medium-sized | NA | TRBJ2-1 | 14 | TRBV6-1
CASSLEGTSHEQYF | TGTGCCAGCAGCTTGGAGGGGACCTCCCACGAGCAGTACTTC | many | NA | TRBJ2-7 | 14 | TRBV5-6
CASSYRGADTQYF | TGTGCCAGCAGTTACCGTGGCGCAGATACGCAGTATTTT | NA | NA | TRBJ2-3 | 13 | TRBV6-2/TRBV6-3
CSARKDGQSSYEQYF | TGCAGTGCCCGAAAGGATGGACAGAGCTCCTACGAGCAGTACTTC | many | NA | TRBJ2-7 | 15 | TRBV20-1
CASSVAPLLPGDDYGYTF | TGTGCCAGCAGCGTAGCCCCTCTTTTGCCAGGGGATGACTATGGCTACACCTTC | many | NA | TRBJ1-2 | 18 | TRBV9
CASSPSLAVYNEQFF | TGTGCCAGCAGTCCGAGTCTAGCGGTGTACAATGAGCAGTTCTTC | few | TRBD2 | TRBJ2-1 | 15 | TRBV12-3/TRBV12-4
CASSRDLRCTDTQYF | TGTGCCAGTAGTAGGGACCTCCGATGCACAGATACGCAGTATTTT | few | NA | TRBJ2-3 | 15 | TRBV19
CSARAPGLTEETQYF | TGCAGTGCTAGGGCCCCCGGACTGACGGAGGAGACCCAGTACTTC | many | NA | TRBJ2-5 | 15 | TRBV20-1
CASSQFSGPGELFF | TGTGCCAGCAGCCAATTTTCGGGACCTGGGGAGCTGTTTTTT | many | NA | TRBJ2-2 | 14 | TRBV3-1
CATSKDENEQYF | TGTGCCACCAGCAAGGACGAAAACGAGCAGTACTTC | medium-sized | NA | TRBJ2-7 | 12 | TRBV15
CASSQTGLGADTQYF | TGTGCCAGCAGTCAAACAGGGCTAGGCGCAGATACGCAGTATTTT | few | NA | TRBJ2-3 | 15 | TRBV6-1
CASSQGREIYEQFF | TGTGCCAGCAGCCAAGGGCGGGAGATCTATGAGCAGTTCTTC | many | TRBD2 | TRBJ2-1 | 14 | TRBV3-1
CASSPRILKGEKLFF | TGTGCCAGTAGTCCACGGATTCTAAAGGGGGAAAAACTGTTTTTT | many | NA | TRBJ1-4 | 15 | TRBV19
CAWSVRGGGYGYTF | TGTGCCTGGAGTGTACGTGGAGGGGGCTATGGCTACACCTTC | once | NA | TRBJ1-2 | 14 | TRBV30
CAITDSNTEAFF | TGTGCCATCACGGATTCGAACACTGAAGCTTTCTTT | many | NA | TRBJ1-1 | 12 | TRBV10-3
CASRESGQGSYEQYF | TGTGCCAGCAGGGAATCGGGACAGGGTTCCTACGAGCAGTACTTC | medium-sized | TRBD1 | TRBJ2-7 | 15 | TRBV28
CATSEAYEQYF | TGTGCCACCAGCGAAGCGTACGAGCAGTACTTC | medium-sized | NA | TRBJ2-7 | 11 | TRBV24-1
CASSLDPTGFGNTIYF | TGTGCCAGCAGCTTAGACCCGACAGGGTTCGGAAACACCATATATTTT | many | TRBD1 | TRBJ1-3 | 16 | TRBV11-2
CASSLALGLGGEQYF | TGCGCCAGCAGCTTGGCCCTAGGACTAGGGGGCGAGCAGTACTTC | many | NA | TRBJ2-7 | 15 | TRBV5-1
CAWRYGLNQPQHF | TGTGCCTGGAGGTACGGGCTAAATCAGCCCCAGCATTTT | NA | NA | TRBJ1-5 | 13 | TRBV30
CASGPSVQGGYGYTF | TGTGCCAGCGGTCCCTCAGTACAGGGCGGTTATGGCTACACCTTC | NA | NA | TRBJ1-2 | 15 | TRBV11-3
CASSESRGAKLFF | TGTGCCAGCAGTGAGTCGCGGGGTGCAAAGCTGTTTTTT | few | NA | TRBJ1-4 | 13 | TRBV25-1
CASSYSGGSGANVLTF | TGTGCCAGCAGTTACTCAGGGGGCTCTGGGGCCAACGTCCTGACTTTC | medium-sized | NA | TRBJ2-6 | 16 | TRBV6-5